This T cell receptor beta chain was captured by sequencing in a study of neurological immune-mediated disorders. At the level of the study: For the approximately 35 multiple sclerosis patients, the disease was relapsing-remitting in around 31 and secondary progressive in 3.

This CDR3 is 16 amino acids long. V was trimmed by 6 bases and J by 2 bases, leaving 17 bases between them. General study findings and limits: No clinical or MRI feature was associated with the multiple sclerosis repertoire cluster.

TCRdb reanalysed the 5' RACE reads using MiXCR and keeps one entry per CDR3 protein. The sample holds 75,000 to 80,000 distinct CDR3 sequences, about 5.2% seen once. Details on this clonotype: Antigen unknown.

Material: PBMCs. This TCR derives from a woman in her thirties with multiple sclerosis. This chain links TRBV12-3 or TRBV12-4 with TRBJ2-1; tentatively, D is TRBD2 (5 bases). The CDR3 region is CASRPGVGEAYNEQFF. CDR3 bases: TGTGCCAGCAGGCCCGGGGTGGGAGAGGCCTACAATGAGCAGTTCTTC.